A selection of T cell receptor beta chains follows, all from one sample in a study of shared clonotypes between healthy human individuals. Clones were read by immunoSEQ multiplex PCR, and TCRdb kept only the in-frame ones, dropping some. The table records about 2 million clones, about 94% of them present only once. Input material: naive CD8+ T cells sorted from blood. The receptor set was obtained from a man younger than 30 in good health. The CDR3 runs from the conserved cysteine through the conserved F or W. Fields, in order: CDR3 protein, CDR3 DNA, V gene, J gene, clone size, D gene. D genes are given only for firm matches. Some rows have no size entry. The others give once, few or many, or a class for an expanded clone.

CASSGHLGDEQYF	TGTGCCAGCAGCGGACATCTCGGGGACGAGCAGTACTTC	TRBV9	TRBJ2-7	.	.
CAISQPWTGSGELFF	TGTGCCATCAGTCAACCCTGGACAGGGAGCGGGGAGCTGTTTTTT	TRBV10-3	TRBJ2-2	.	TRBD1
CATGGLGNQPQHF	TGTGCCACCGGAGGGTTGGGCAATCAGCCCCAGCATTTT	TRBV27	TRBJ1-5	.	.
CASSQEVIHEQYF	TGCGCCAGCAGCCAAGAGGTCATCCACGAGCAGTACTTC	TRBV4-3	TRBJ2-7	.	.
CASSDEIGTGDYNEQFF	TGTGCCAGCAGCGACGAGATTGGGACAGGGGATTACAATGAGCAGTTCTTC	TRBV7-6	TRBJ2-1	.	TRBD1
CSVVGASRPGELFF	TGCAGCGTTGTAGGGGCAAGCCGCCCCGGGGAGCTGTTTTTT	TRBV29-1	TRBJ2-2	.	.
CASGLVSDEYEQYF	TGTGCTAGTGGTTTGGTATCGGACGAATACGAGCAGTACTTC	TRBV12-5	TRBJ2-7	.	.
CASSQEMRASTDTQYF	TGCGCCAGCAGCCAAGAGATGCGGGCCAGCACAGATACGCAGTATTTT	TRBV4-1	TRBJ2-3	.	.
CASSVAGGPNEQYF	TGTGCCAGCAGTGTTGCGGGGGGGCCGAATGAGCAGTACTTC	TRBV2	TRBJ2-7	.	TRBD2
CASSHQSSYEQYF	TGTGCCAGCAGCCATCAAAGCTCCTACGAGCAGTACTTC	TRBV7-2	TRBJ2-7	.	.
CASSHGGGALNEQYF	TGCGCCAGCAGCCATGGGGGAGGTGCCTTAAACGAGCAGTACTTC	TRBV4-3	TRBJ2-7	.	.
CASSILAGGLFF	TGTGCCAGCAGCATACTAGCGGGAGGTTTGTTCTTC	TRBV11-3	TRBJ2-1	.	TRBD2
CASRGTGTEKLFF	TGTGCCAGCAGAGGGACAGGGACTGAAAAACTGTTTTTT	TRBV28	TRBJ1-4	.	TRBD1
CASSVDLANVLTF	TGTGCCAGCAGCGTAGATTTGGCCAACGTCCTGACTTTC	TRBV9	TRBJ2-6	.	.
CASSKGDLYEQYF	TGTGCCAGTAGTAAAGGGGATCTCTACGAGCAGTACTTC	TRBV19	TRBJ2-7	.	.
CASSPRESTEAFF	TGTGCCAGCAGTCCCCGAGAAAGCACTGAAGCTTTCTTT	TRBV27	TRBJ1-1	once	.
CASSTDRVQETQYF	TGTGCCAGCAGTACGGACAGAGTCCAAGAGACCCAGTACTTC	TRBV6-5	TRBJ2-5	.	.
CASSDEGGSPLHF	TGTGCCAGCAGCGACGAGGGCGGTTCACCCCTCCACTTT	TRBV7-9	TRBJ1-6	.	.
CASLGGYNSPLHF	TGTGCCAGCTTAGGAGGTTATAATTCACCCCTCCACTTT	TRBV6-5	TRBJ1-6	once	.
CSVGLAHNEQFF	TGCAGCGTGGGACTAGCGCACAATGAGCAGTTCTTC	TRBV29-1	TRBJ2-1	.	TRBD2
CASKEGTSEAGELFF	TGCGCCAGCAAGGAAGGGACTAGCGAAGCCGGGGAGCTGTTTTTT	TRBV10-1	TRBJ2-2	.	TRBD2
CASSSALLGQPQRF	TGTGCCAGCAGCTCCGCTCTGTTAGGCCAGCCCCAGCGTTTT	TRBV11-2	TRBJ1-5	.	.
CASRGGRSPYNEQFF	TGTGCCTCAAGGGGGGGGCGATCCCCCTACAATGAGCAGTTCTTC	TRBV30	TRBJ2-1	once	.
CASSPGLSGVGPQHF	TGTGCCAGCAGTCCTGGCCTCAGCGGGGTGGGGCCCCAGCATTTT	TRBV27	TRBJ1-5	.	.
CASRTGGNEQYF	TGTGCCAGCAGAACGGGGGGGAACGAGCAGTACTTC	TRBV13	TRBJ2-7	.	TRBD2
CASSLSPGYHEQYF	TGTGCCAGCAGCTTGTCCCCAGGGTATCACGAGCAGTACTTC	TRBV5-6	TRBJ2-7	.	.